The rows below give T cell receptor beta chains drawn from one sample of a study of hypomethylating agent response in myelodysplastic syndrome. Here immunoSEQ multiplex PCR was the method, and the copy in TCRdb shows in-frame clones only, minus some. This sample has about 10,000 clones; around 80% occur once, and the top ten carry approximately 4%. The source was bone marrow, collected before or after starting hypomethylating agent treatment for myelodysplastic syndrome (not recorded which). Receptor source: a human donor with myelodysplastic syndrome. Each CDR3 is given with its conserved first and last residue. D genes are given only for firm matches. Only some rows state a clone size, as once, few, many or a class for expanded clones.

v_call: TRBV5-4; d_call: TRBD1; j_call: TRBJ1-1; clone_size: few; cdr3_aa: CASSSGTGRAEAFF; cdr3_nt: TGTGCCAGCAGCTCCGGGACAGGGCGGGCTGAAGCTTTCTTT
v_call: TRBV5-1; d_call: TRBD1; j_call: TRBJ2-2; clone_size: .; cdr3_aa: CASSTGTGLSLGELFF; cdr3_nt: TGCGCCAGCAGCACCGGGACAGGTCTAAGTCTCGGGGAGCTGTTTTTT
v_call: TRBV30; d_call: .; j_call: TRBJ1-5; clone_size: few; cdr3_aa: CAWSVSGNQPQHF; cdr3_nt: TGTGCCTGGAGTGTTTCCGGGAATCAGCCCCAGCATTTT
v_call: TRBV6-4; d_call: .; j_call: TRBJ1-2; clone_size: .; cdr3_aa: CASSDSGYGYTF; cdr3_nt: TGTGCCAGCAGTGACTCTGGCTATGGCTACACCTTC
v_call: TRBV27; d_call: .; j_call: TRBJ1-2; clone_size: .; cdr3_aa: CASSLRQGRYGYTF; cdr3_nt: TGTGCCAGCAGTTTACGGCAGGGGCGCTATGGCTACACCTTC
v_call: TRBV10-3; d_call: .; j_call: TRBJ1-4; clone_size: .; cdr3_aa: CAISESPVRQDEKLFF; cdr3_nt: TGTGCCATCAGTGAGTCCCCAGTTCGGCAAGATGAAAAACTGTTTTTT
v_call: TRBV6-6; d_call: .; j_call: TRBJ2-1; clone_size: .; cdr3_aa: CASSTRNEQFF; cdr3_nt: TGTGCCAGCAGTACCAGGAATGAGCAGTTCTTC
v_call: TRBV28; d_call: .; j_call: TRBJ2-3; clone_size: .; cdr3_aa: CASSLAGRSTDTQYF; cdr3_nt: TGTGCCAGCAGTTTAGCGGGGAGGAGCACAGATACGCAGTATTTT
v_call: TRBV5-4; d_call: .; j_call: TRBJ1-2; clone_size: few; cdr3_aa: CASSPDRLYGYTF; cdr3_nt: TGTGCCAGCAGCCCCGACCGACTCTATGGCTACACCTTC
v_call: TRBV5-6; d_call: TRBD2; j_call: TRBJ2-3; clone_size: .; cdr3_aa: CASSFPVRGAGDTQYF; cdr3_nt: TGTGCCAGCAGCTTTCCGGTGCGGGGGGCCGGAGATACGCAGTATTTT
v_call: TRBV4-1; d_call: .; j_call: TRBJ1-2; clone_size: .; cdr3_aa: CASSYRDGGSNYGYTF; cdr3_nt: TGCGCCAGCAGCTATCGGGACGGAGGATCTAACTATGGCTACACCTTC
v_call: TRBV5-4; d_call: .; j_call: TRBJ2-5; clone_size: once; cdr3_aa: CASSKPQGRQETQYF; cdr3_nt: TGTGCCAGCAGCAAACCACAGGGCAGGCAAGAGACCCAGTACTTC
v_call: TRBV18; d_call: .; j_call: TRBJ1-2; clone_size: .; cdr3_aa: CASSLLPSKQEPNGYTF; cdr3_nt: TGTGCCAGCTCACTCCTTCCATCAAAACAGGAGCCCAATGGCTACACCTTC
v_call: TRBV7-2; d_call: .; j_call: TRBJ2-4; clone_size: .; cdr3_aa: CASSLALGAGQLAKNIQYF; cdr3_nt: TGTGCCAGCAGCTTGGCTTTAGGGGCGGGGCAGCTAGCCAAAAACATTCAGTACTTC
v_call: TRBV5-1; d_call: TRBD2; j_call: TRBJ2-1; clone_size: .; cdr3_aa: CASSLPAGANEQFF; cdr3_nt: TGCGCCAGCAGCTTGCCAGCGGGAGCAAATGAGCAGTTCTTC
v_call: TRBV5-1; d_call: TRBD1; j_call: TRBJ1-1; clone_size: .; cdr3_aa: CATGPGQGSTEAFF; cdr3_nt: TGCGCCACCGGACCGGGACAGGGATCCACTGAAGCTTTCTTT
v_call: TRBV6-1; d_call: .; j_call: TRBJ1-2; clone_size: .; cdr3_aa: CASSVESRTNYGYTF; cdr3_nt: TGTGCCAGCAGTGTCGAGAGCAGGACTAACTATGGCTACACCTTC
v_call: TRBV6-5; d_call: TRBD2; j_call: TRBJ2-1; clone_size: .; cdr3_aa: CASSYLRTGGGNEQFF; cdr3_nt: TGTGCCAGCAGTTACTTAAGAACGGGAGGAGGCAATGAGCAGTTCTTC
v_call: TRBV19; d_call: .; j_call: TRBJ2-1; clone_size: .; cdr3_aa: CASSPGTYYNEQFF; cdr3_nt: TGTGCCAGTAGTCCCGGGACCTACTACAATGAGCAGTTCTTC
v_call: TRBV29-1; d_call: .; j_call: TRBJ2-2; clone_size: .; cdr3_aa: CSVATGRDTGELFF; cdr3_nt: TGCAGCGTTGCCACCGGACGGGACACCGGGGAGCTGTTTTTT
v_call: TRBV7-9; d_call: .; j_call: TRBJ2-2; clone_size: .; cdr3_aa: CASSSRAARGGELFF; cdr3_nt: TGTGCCAGCAGCTCAAGGGCCGCCCGGGGCGGGGAGCTGTTTTTT
v_call: TRBV7-8; d_call: .; j_call: TRBJ2-4; clone_size: .; cdr3_aa: CASSLAQPTGLAKNIQYF; cdr3_nt: TGTGCCAGCAGCTTAGCTCAACCGACAGGCCTAGCCAAAAACATTCAGTACTTC
v_call: TRBV27; d_call: .; j_call: TRBJ2-7; clone_size: .; cdr3_aa: CASGTGRLYEQYF; cdr3_nt: TGTGCATCGGGGACTGGCAGGTTATACGAGCAGTACTTC
v_call: TRBV9; d_call: .; j_call: TRBJ2-3; clone_size: .; cdr3_aa: CASSVGPQGSTDTQYF; cdr3_nt: TGTGCCAGCAGCGTAGGCCCACAGGGTTCCACAGATACGCAGTATTTT
v_call: TRBV18; d_call: .; j_call: TRBJ1-6; clone_size: .; cdr3_aa: CASSPSGAKNSPLHF; cdr3_nt: TGTGCCAGCTCACCGAGCGGGGCGAAAAATTCACCCCTCCACTTT
v_call: TRBV2; d_call: .; j_call: TRBJ1-2; clone_size: .; cdr3_aa: CASSATGDGYTF; cdr3_nt: TGTGCCAGCAGCGCCACTGGGGATGGCTACACCTTC
v_call: TRBV29-1; d_call: .; j_call: TRBJ1-5; clone_size: .; cdr3_aa: CSAGGLGNQPQHF; cdr3_nt: TGCAGCGCCGGGGGGTTGGGCAATCAGCCCCAGCATTTT
v_call: TRBV14; d_call: .; j_call: TRBJ2-7; clone_size: .; cdr3_aa: CASSPGEGYEQYF; cdr3_nt: TGTGCCAGCAGCCCGGGAGAGGGGTACGAGCAGTACTTC
v_call: TRBV25-1; d_call: TRBD1; j_call: TRBJ2-1; clone_size: .; cdr3_aa: CASSESVGTGLSYNEQFF; cdr3_nt: TGTGCCAGCAGTGAATCAGTCGGGACAGGGCTTTCCTACAATGAGCAGTTCTTC
v_call: TRBV27; d_call: .; j_call: TRBJ2-1; clone_size: .; cdr3_aa: CASSPRAGRNEQFF; cdr3_nt: TGTGCCAGCAGCCCCCGCGCGGGGCGGAATGAGCAGTTCTTC
v_call: TRBV30; d_call: .; j_call: TRBJ1-4; clone_size: .; cdr3_aa: CAWSKTPTNEKLFF; cdr3_nt: TGTGCCTGGAGTAAGACACCAACTAATGAAAAACTGTTTTTT
v_call: TRBV5-1; d_call: .; j_call: TRBJ1-1; clone_size: .; cdr3_aa: CASSPTPRQGGEAFF; cdr3_nt: TGCGCCAGCAGCCCGACTCCTCGGCAAGGGGGTGAAGCTTTCTTT
v_call: TRBV6-1; d_call: TRBD1; j_call: TRBJ1-3; clone_size: few; cdr3_aa: CASSEKGQGRNTIYF; cdr3_nt: TGTGCCAGCAGTGAAAAGGGACAGGGACGAAACACCATATATTTT
v_call: TRBV27; d_call: .; j_call: TRBJ2-7; clone_size: few; cdr3_aa: CASSLLPYPSYEQYF; cdr3_nt: TGTGCCAGCAGTTTATTACCCTACCCCTCCTACGAGCAGTACTTC
v_call: TRBV19; d_call: .; j_call: TRBJ1-1; clone_size: .; cdr3_aa: CASTSALLEAFF; cdr3_nt: TGTGCCAGTACCTCGGCCCTGCTTGAAGCTTTCTTT